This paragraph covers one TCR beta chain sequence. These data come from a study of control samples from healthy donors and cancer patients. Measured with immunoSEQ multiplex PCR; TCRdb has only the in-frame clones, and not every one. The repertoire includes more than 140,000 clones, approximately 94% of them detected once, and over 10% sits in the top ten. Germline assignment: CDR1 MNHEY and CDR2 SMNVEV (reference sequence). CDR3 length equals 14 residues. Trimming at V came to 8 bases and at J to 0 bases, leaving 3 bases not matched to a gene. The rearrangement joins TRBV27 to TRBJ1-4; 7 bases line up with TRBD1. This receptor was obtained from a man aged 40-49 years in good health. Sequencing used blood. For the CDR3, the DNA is TGTGCCAGCGCAGGGGGACCAACTAATGAAAAACTGTTTTTT. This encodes CASAGGPTNEKLFF.